This passage covers 21 T cell receptor beta chains from one sample sequenced in a study of cytomegalovirus exposure and HLA in healthy donors (dated by TCRdb to 2016 to 2017). The library relied on the immunoSEQ multiplex PCR assay. For the multiplex PCR, a mixture combining 60 forward primers for TCR Vbeta segments and 13 reverse primers for TCR Jbeta segments was used. Not all clones reach the TCRdb copy of this immuneACCESS table, which keeps in-frame sequences only. Checked studies attribute under half of the gap to unresolved V genes and leave the rest unexplained. Recorded for this sample are around 150,000 clones; about three fifths of them occurred a single time. 6% to 8.5% of the sample goes to the ten largest clones. The sequenced sample was PBMCs. Receptors originate from a woman in her fifties or sixties in good health and CMV-seropositive.

The rearrangement links TRBV7-9 to TRBJ2-2; possible D gene TRBD1, 6 bases. The CDR3 length is 16 residues. Trimming cost V 5 bases and J 2 bases, with 15 bases left between them. The germline V gene encodes CDR1 SEHNR and CDR2 FQNEAQ (reference sequence). The CDR3 nucleotides are TGTGCCAGCAGCCCCCGGACAGCCGTTAACACCGGGGAGCTGTTTTTT. Amino acid sequence: CASSPRTAVNTGELFF.

This clone is medium-sized (0.01 to 0.1%) within its sample. Different DNA sequences within this sample yield the same CDR3. V is TRBV5-6 and J is TRBJ1-1; D unclear. The CDR3 length is 14 residues. V was trimmed by 0 bases and J by 4 bases, leaving 10 bases between them. CDR1 and CDR2 from the germline V gene are SGHDT and YYEEEE. CDR3 sequence: CASSLVALSTEAFF. As DNA, the CDR3 is TGTGCCAGCAGCTTGGTGGCCCTGTCCACTGAAGCTTTCTTT.

V gene TRBV6-5 combines with J gene TRBJ2-3, with 10 nucleotides matching TRBD2. The V gene's germline CDR1 is MNHEY and CDR2 SVGAGI. The CDR3 sequence is 14 residues long. V shed 6 bases and J 3 bases; nucleotides not matched to a gene: 3. The CDR3 here is CASRPAGGTDTQYF. CDR3 DNA sequence: TGTGCCAGCAGGCCAGCGGGAGGGACAGATACGCAGTATTTT.

The CDR3 sequence is CASSQELAYEQYF. The CDR3 DNA follows: TGTGCCAGCAGCCAAGAATTAGCATACGAGCAGTACTTC. The chain uses TRBV4-2 and TRBJ2-7; no firm D call. The V end was cut by 0 bases, the J end by 4 bases, with 7 bases between. Per germline, CDR1 LGHNA and CDR2 YNFKEQ. This CDR3 has 13 residues.

The CDR3 coding sequence is TGTGCCAGCTCTCCAACCGGGGGCACTGAAGCTTTCTTT. It encodes CASSPTGGTEAFF. The chain couples TRBV18 to TRBJ1-1; weak D call: TRBD1 (5 bases). Germline-derived CDR1 and CDR2 are KGHSH and LQKENI. V gave up 6 bases and J gave up 4 bases, with 12 bases separating them. CDR3 length equals 13 residues.

The chain couples TRBV9 to TRBJ2-1, with 7 nucleotides matching TRBD2. The V gene's germline CDR1 is SGDLS and CDR2 YYNGEE. The CDR3 totals 17 residues. V was clipped by 0 bases and J by 4 bases; unmatched bases: 10. CDR3 sequence: CASSVGGGRGVYNEQFF. DNA of the CDR3: TGTGCCAGCAGCGTAGGTGGGGGGAGGGGAGTGTACAATGAGCAGTTCTTC.

In its sample, this clone was seen a few times. The chain uses TRBV6-5 and TRBJ2-7; 10 bases match TRBD1. This CDR3 contains 15 residues. V dropped 5 bases and J dropped 6; count of bases not matched to a gene: 10. Germline V CDR1 and CDR2: MNHEY, SVGAGI. This chain's CDR3 is CASSQTGGKSSEQYF. CDR3 DNA: TGTGCCAGCAGTCAGACAGGGGGCAAATCTAGCGAGCAGTACTTC.

The table lists this clone with a few counts. J is TRBJ2-7 and V is TRBV7-2, with 12 bases that match TRBD2. The CDR3 spans 14 residues. The trim removed 1 base at V and 7 bases at J, leaving 2 bases unmatched. The V gene's germline CDR1 is SGHTA and CDR2 FQGNSA. The CDR3 reads CASSLGLAGGEQYF. CDR3 DNA: TGTGCCAGCAGCTTAGGTCTAGCGGGAGGGGAGCAGTACTTC.

J is TRBJ1-2 and V is TRBV4-3; maybe TRBD1 (5 bases). Germline V CDR1 and CDR2: LGHNA, YSLEER. CDR3 size: 15 residues. The V end was cut by 0 bases, the J end by 1 base, with 9 bases between. The CDR3 bases are TGCGCCAGCAGCCAAGATTACGACAGTAACTATGGCTACACCTTC. Translating gives CASSQDYDSNYGYTF.

The rearrangement links TRBV6-1 to TRBJ2-7; 7 bases fit TRBD2. Germline assignment: CDR1 MNHNS and CDR2 SASEGT. The CDR3 spans 15 residues. J lost 2 bases, V lost 6 bases, and 10 bases had no gene match. This chain's CDR3 is CASRTQRGGTYEQYF. In DNA, the CDR3 is TGTGCCAGCAGAACCCAGCGGGGAGGGACCTACGAGCAGTACTTC.

To note about this clone: A read error may account for a junction end that differs from germline. The rearrangement uses TRBV7-9 and TRBJ2-1; D remains unclear. The CDR3 has 12 amino acids. Germline V gene sequence: CDR1 SEHNR, CDR2 FQNEAQ (reference sequence). CDR3 loop: CSSSPSRNEQFF. In DNA form, the CDR3 reads TGTTCCAGCAGCCCCTCTAGGAATGAGCAGTTCTTC.

V and J are TRBV6-5 and TRBJ2-1; 14 bases map to TRBD2. The V gene end was trimmed by 2 bases and the J gene end by 10 bases; junction bases not matched to a gene: 7. The CDR3 contains 16 residues. The germline gives CDR1 MNHEY, CDR2 SVGAGI. CDR3 DNA: TGTGCCAGCAGTTACCCGACTAGCGGGAGGGCACGCGAGCAGTTCTTC. Its protein product is CASSYPTSGRAREQFF.

This clone occurred a few times. The chain has TRBV4-3 and TRBJ2-3; D perhaps matches TRBD2 (5 bases). Trimming left V 5 bases short and J 2 bases short, with 14 bases between. CDR1 and CDR2 (germline): LGHNA, YSLEER. CDR3 length: 15 residues. The CDR3 DNA reads TGCGCCAGCAGCGCGGACGAGCGGCTCACAGATACGCAGTATTTT. Encoded protein: CASSADERLTDTQYF.

J is TRBJ1-1 and V is TRBV30; no firm D call. V lost 8 bases, J lost 0 bases, and 28 bases lay in between. Germline values: CDR1 GTSNPN, CDR2 SVGIG (reference sequence). The CDR3 is made up of 18 amino acids. For the CDR3, the DNA is TGTGCCGGGTGGGCCCCAGCAGTAAACGGTTGGATGAACACTGAAGCTTTCTTT. Amino acids: CAGWAPAVNGWMNTEAFF.

About this clone itself: One end of the junction fails to match germline, which may point to a read error. The CDR3 nucleotides are TGTGTCAGCAGCCCAAGGACTAGCGGGAACAATGAGCAGTTCTTC. It translates to CVSSPRTSGNNEQFF. The genes are TRBV2 and TRBJ2-1; 12 bases align to TRBD2. This CDR3 is 15 amino acids long. Germline assignment: CDR1 SNHLY and CDR2 FYNNEI.

V and J are TRBV19 and TRBJ2-7, with 14 bases fitting TRBD2. This CDR3 comprises 15 residues. The V and J ends lost 7 bases and 4 bases, in that order; junction bases with no gene match: 6. Germline V lookup: CDR1 LNHDA, CDR2 SQIVND (reference sequence). CDR3 coding DNA: TGTGCCAGTACCGGGACTAGCGGGAGTGGATACGAGCAGTACTTC. Its translation: CASTGTSGSGYEQYF.

The chain couples TRBV30 to TRBJ1-3; 9 nucleotides agree with TRBD1. In germline, CDR1 is GTSNPN, CDR2 SVGIG (reference sequence). V gave up 5 bases and J gave up 0 bases; unmatched junction bases: 5. The CDR3 sequence is 15 residues long. The CDR3 reads CAWGQGKSSGNTIYF. For the CDR3, the DNA is TGTGCCTGGGGACAGGGGAAGTCCTCTGGAAACACCATATATTTT.

In its sample, this clone was seen a few times. In DNA, the CDR3 is TGTGCCAGCAGCCCGTCACAGGGAAAGAACACTGAAGCTTTCTTT. Translation: CASSPSQGKNTEAFF. The chain combines TRBV4-2 with TRBJ1-1; D may be TRBD1 (6 bases). The V gene lost 4 bases and the J gene lost 1 base, with 13 bases spanning the gap. The CDR3 has 15 residues. The germline gives CDR1 LGHNA, CDR2 YNFKEQ.

This clone has just a few counts. The V gene is TRBV10-3, the J gene TRBJ2-7, with TRBD2 matching over 10 bases. Trimming cost V 11 bases and J 2 bases; bases outside gene matches: 6. Germline-derived CDR1 and CDR2 are ENHRY and SYGVKD. The CDR3 is made up of 13 amino acids. CDR3 sequence reads: CALRLAGPYEQYF. CDR3 DNA: TGTGCCCTTAGACTAGCGGGCCCCTACGAGCAGTACTTC.

This sequence joins TRBV29-1 and TRBJ2-3, with D tentatively TRBD2 (5 bases). In germline, CDR1 is SQVTM, CDR2 ANQGSEA. The CDR3 has 15 amino acids. Between the trimmed V and J ends, which lost 2 bases and 2 bases, there was a span of 14 bases. The CDR3 region has the DNA TGCAGCGTTGAATCGGACTCGCGTGTCACAGATACGCAGTATTTT. It codes for CSVESDSRVTDTQYF.

This chain joins TRBV6-6 and TRBJ2-3; 8 bases agree with TRBD1. Per germline, CDR1 MNHNY and CDR2 SVGAGI (reference sequence). The CDR3 runs to 14 residues. J was trimmed by 4 bases and V by 6 bases; bases with no gene match: 6. The CDR3 protein is CASRPTGGPDTQYF. CDR3 DNA sequence: TGTGCCAGCAGACCTACAGGGGGTCCAGATACGCAGTATTTT.